This TCR beta chain was recovered during a study of blood T cell repertoires in COVID-19. Per the original methods: By means of reference gene primer amplification, nucleated cell counts were estimated. Profiling relied on immunoSEQ multiplex PCR, and the TCRdb table lists in-frame clones only, not all of them. V and J calls and clone size are copied from that table; D and trimming were computed from the DNA. The sample consists of fewer than 200,000 clones, approximately 91% of them appearing once. With 7 bases clipped from V and 1 base from J, the junction kept 8 bases outside the gene matches. The CDR3 contains 15 residues. Looked up from germline, CDR1 is MDHEN and CDR2 is SYDVKM.

The V call is TRBV28, the J call TRBJ2-5; 8 bases match TRBD2. The specimen sequenced was peripheral blood. The source of this sequence is a man between 18 and 35 years old with COVID-19, enrolled during active disease. DNA of the CDR3: TGTGCCAGCAAGGACGGGAGGGCTTTCCAAGAGACCCAGTACTTC. It is translated as CASKDGRAFQETQYF.